The rows below give T cell receptor beta chains drawn from one sample of a study of OX40 agonist ivuxolimab in advanced cancers. The assay was immunoSEQ multiplex PCR, and TCRdb's table has in-frame clones only and misses some. The data hold about 58,000 clones, with over 70% observed a single time. This material consisted of CD4+ or CD8+ T cells sorted from blood, taken in a trial of the OX40 agonist ivuxolimab. All receptors come from an adult with an advanced solid tumor such as melanoma, head and neck, liver or kidney cancer. Each CDR3 is given with its conserved first and last residue. A D gene is named only where the DNA matches it firmly. Clone size is shown for a subset of rows, as once, few, many or a class of expanded clone.

>TRBV6-1|.|TRBJ2-3|TRBD1
TGTGCCAGCAGGGACAGGGGGCAGGTAGATACGCAGTATTTT
CASRDRGQVDTQYF
>TRBV29-1|.|TRBJ1-4|.
TGCAGCGTGAGGGGCACTAATGAAAAACTGTTTTTT
CSVRGTNEKLFF
>TRBV19|.|TRBJ1-1|TRBD1
TGTGCCAGTAGTATTATGGCAGGGGGCGAAGTGAACACTGAAGCTTTCTTT
CASSIMAGGEVNTEAFF
>TRBV25-1|.|TRBJ2-7|.
TGTGCCAGCAGCGGATTGCCGGGACAATTCAACTCCTACGAGCAGTACTTC
CASSGLPGQFNSYEQYF
>TRBV2|.|TRBJ2-7|TRBD2
TGTGCCAGCACTCGACTAGCGGATACCTACGAGCAGTACTTC
CASTRLADTYEQYF
>TRBV4-3|.|TRBJ2-3|TRBD1
TGCGCCAGCAGCCAACAGGGGGCGGCAGATACGCAGTATTTT
CASSQQGAADTQYF
>TRBV30|once|TRBJ1-3|.
TGTGCCTTTGGGGGCAGTTTCTCTGGAAACACCATATATTTT
CAFGGSFSGNTIYF
>TRBV7-3|.|TRBJ1-3|TRBD1
TGTGCCAGCAGCACGGGACAGGGGAACACCATATATTTT
CASSTGQGNTIYF
>TRBV10-3|.|TRBJ2-7|TRBD1
TGTGCCATCAGTGCACCGGGACAGGGGTTATGGGAGCAGTACTTC
CAISAPGQGLWEQYF
>TRBV5-1|.|TRBJ2-5|TRBD1
TGCGCCAGCTCTAACTACGGGACAGGGAGGATGGAGACCCAGTACTTC
CASSNYGTGRMETQYF
>TRBV19|.|TRBJ1-4|.
TGTGCCAGTAGTATTCTGAATTCCGAAAAACTGTTTTTT
CASSILNSEKLFF
>TRBV2|.|TRBJ2-5|.
TGTGCCAGCAGCCTAACCCAAGAGACCCAGTACTTC
CASSLTQETQYF
>TRBV7-9|once|TRBJ2-7|TRBD2
TGTGCCAGCAGTCCGGGACTAGCGGGAGCCTACGAGCAGTACTTC
CASSPGLAGAYEQYF
>TRBV5-1|.|TRBJ2-3|.
TGCGCCAGCAGCTTGGGGGCAGATACGCAGTATTTT
CASSLGADTQYF
>TRBV10-3|.|TRBJ2-7|TRBD1
TGTGCCATCATGGCTGGCGCAGGACAGGGGGCATACGAGCAGTACTTC
CAIMAGAGQGAYEQYF
>TRBV18|.|TRBJ2-2|.
TGTGCCAGCTCACCTATGGTATCCGGGGAGCTGTTTTTT
CASSPMVSGELFF
>TRBV23-1|.|TRBJ1-2|TRBD1
TGCGCCAGCAGTCAATCTTGGGACAGGGACTATGGCTACACCTTC
CASSQSWDRDYGYTF
>TRBV5-6|.|TRBJ1-5|.
TGTGCCAGCAGCCTCCGGGCCCTTGGGAGCAATCAGCCCCAGCATTTT
CASSLRALGSNQPQHF
>TRBV15|.|TRBJ2-4|.
TGTGCCACCAGCAGCTTCGGGCTTCAAAACATTCAGTACTTC
CATSSFGLQNIQYF
>TRBV2|.|TRBJ2-7|.
TGTGCCAGCAGTGATGGGTTTAGCGAGCAGTACTTC
CASSDGFSEQYF
>TRBV6-4|.|TRBJ1-5|.
TGTGCCAGCAGCTTGACAGATCAGCCCCAGCATTTT
CASSLTDQPQHF
>TRBV6-5|.|TRBJ1-1|TRBD1
TGTGCCAGCAGTCCATGGACAGGGAACACTGAAGCTTTCTTT
CASSPWTGNTEAFF
>TRBV9|.|TRBJ2-3|.
TGTGCCAGCAGCACCGGGGCTCAGGAGACAGATACGCAGTATTTT
CASSTGAQETDTQYF
>TRBV19|.|TRBJ2-3|TRBD2
TGTGCCAGTAGTACGGGACTAGACACAGATACGCAGTATTTT
CASSTGLDTDTQYF
>TRBV27|once|TRBJ2-2|TRBD1
TGTGCCAGCAGTATCCGCAGGGGGACCGGGGAGCTGTTTTTT
CASSIRRGTGELFF
>TRBV29-1|.|TRBJ1-1|.
TGCAGCGTTGTTTGGAGGACTGAAGCTTTCTTT
CSVVWRTEAFF
>TRBV5-6|.|TRBJ1-1|.
TGTGCCAGCAGCTTGGTAGCCAGGGGCGCGGGGAACACTGAAGCTTTCTTT
CASSLVARGAGNTEAFF
>TRBV7-9|once|TRBJ2-1|.
TGTGCCAGCAGCTACCGTATTGGGGGTGAGAATGAGCAGTTCTTC
CASSYRIGGENEQFF
>TRBV11-2|once|TRBJ1-2|TRBD1
TGTGCCAGCAGCTCGGGGGACAGGGGGAACTATGGCTACACCTTC
CASSSGDRGNYGYTF
>TRBV2|.|TRBJ2-5|TRBD1
TGTGCCAGCAGAAGGGACAGCCAAGAGACCCAGTACTTC
CASRRDSQETQYF
>TRBV19|once|TRBJ2-3|TRBD2
TGTGCCAGTTTAGCGGGAGGCGGGGCAGATACGCAGTATTTT
CASLAGGGADTQYF